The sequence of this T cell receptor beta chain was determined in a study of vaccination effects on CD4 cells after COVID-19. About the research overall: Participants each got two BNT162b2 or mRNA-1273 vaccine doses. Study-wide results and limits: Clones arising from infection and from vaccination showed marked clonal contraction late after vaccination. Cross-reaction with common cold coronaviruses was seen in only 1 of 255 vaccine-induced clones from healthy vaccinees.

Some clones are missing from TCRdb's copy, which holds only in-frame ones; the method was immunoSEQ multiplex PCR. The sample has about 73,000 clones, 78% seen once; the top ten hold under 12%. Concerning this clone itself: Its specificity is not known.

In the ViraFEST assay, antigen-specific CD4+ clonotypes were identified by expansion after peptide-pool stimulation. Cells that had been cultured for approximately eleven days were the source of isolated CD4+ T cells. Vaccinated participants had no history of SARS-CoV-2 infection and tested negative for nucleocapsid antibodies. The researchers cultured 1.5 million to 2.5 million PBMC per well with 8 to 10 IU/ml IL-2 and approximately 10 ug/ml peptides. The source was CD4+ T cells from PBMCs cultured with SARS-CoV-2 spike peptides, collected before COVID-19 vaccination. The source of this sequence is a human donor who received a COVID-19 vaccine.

This chain's CDR3 is CASSLKGENTEAFF. DNA of the CDR3: TGCGCCAGCAGCTTAAAAGGGGAGAACACTGAAGCTTTCTTT. The gene calls are TRBV5-1 and TRBJ1-1; possibly TRBD1 for D (5 bases). Germline CDR1 and CDR2: SGHRS and YFSETQ. This CDR3 contains 14 residues. V was cut by 2 bases and J by 1 base, with 9 bases left in between.